The 25 T cell receptor beta chains below come from one sample, sequenced in a study of T cells in localized non-small cell lung cancer. Sequencing was performed with immunoSEQ multiplex PCR; in TCRdb, only in-frame clones are kept and a portion is missing. The sample carries about 2,800 clones, around 25% recorded once. Sequencing was performed on lung tumor tissue, taken before any cancer treatment. The receptor source for this set is a female donor over 55 with stage III lung adenocarcinoma.

This clone is classed as medium-sized. The gene calls are TRBV4-1 and TRBJ1-1; 12 bases map to TRBD1. V shed 2 bases, J shed 3 bases, and the junction held 16 bases outside the gene matches. The CDR3 has 20 amino acids. From germline, CDR1 is MGHRA and CDR2 YSYEKL. DNA of the CDR3: TGCGCCAGCAGCCAAAGGGCTCCGGGACAGGGGGCACGTCAGGACACTGAAGCTTTCTTT. This codes for CASSQRAPGQGARQDTEAFF.

The rearrangement joins TRBV19 to TRBJ1-5; 8 bases align to TRBD1. The V gene end was trimmed by 6 bases and the J gene end by 9 bases; junction bases not matched to a gene: 10. From germline, CDR1 is LNHDA and CDR2 SQIVND (reference sequence). CDR3 size: 14 residues. For the CDR3, the DNA is TGTGCCAGTAGCCCGGGACAGGCTGGACGGCCCCAGCATTTT. It encodes CASSPGQAGRPQHF.

The rearrangement links TRBV9 to TRBJ2-5, with 10 bases aligning to TRBD2. The ends lost 0 bases at V and 4 bases at J; junction bases unmatched: 9. The CDR3 runs 17 residues. Per germline, CDR1 SGDLS and CDR2 YYNGEE. The CDR3 coding sequence is TGTGCCAGCAGCGTAGAGGGAGCGGGAGGGCTGGGAGAGACCCAGTACTTC. Its protein product is CASSVEGAGGLGETQYF.

The chain has TRBV18 and TRBJ1-5; the match to TRBD1 covers 9 bases. Trimming at V came to 3 bases and at J to 2 bases, leaving 2 bases not matched to a gene. CDR3 size: 15 residues. CDR1 is KGHSH and CDR2 is LQKENI in the germline V gene. The CDR3 DNA sequence: TGTGCCAGCTCACCGGACAGGGGTGGCAATCAGCCCCAGCATTTT. Its translation is CASSPDRGGNQPQHF.

The V gene is TRBV10-2, the J gene TRBJ2-1, with 14 bases aligning to TRBD2. Germline values: CDR1 WSHSY, CDR2 SAAADI. Unmatched junction bases numbered 9, after V lost 5 bases and J lost 9 bases. There are 16 residues in the CDR3. The CDR3: CASSHGTSGSRSEQFF. As DNA, the CDR3 is TGCGCCAGCAGTCATGGGACTAGCGGGAGTCGGAGTGAGCAGTTCTTC.

The rearrangement uses TRBV9 and TRBJ2-5; the D call may be TRBD1 or TRBD2 (5 bases each). Germline V CDR1 and CDR2: SGDLS, YYNGEE. The CDR3 consists of 15 residues. Trimming pared 7 bases from V and 3 bases from J, leaving 19 bases between. CDR3 loop: CASSVGAASKETQYF. The CDR3 DNA is TGTGCCAGCTCAGTCGGGGCAGCCTCCAAAGAGACCCAGTACTTC.

This clone is classed as medium-sized. V is TRBV9 and J is TRBJ2-3, with 9 bases identical to TRBD2. V shed 0 bases, J shed 2 bases, and the junction held 1 base outside the gene matches. CDR1 and CDR2 (germline): SGDLS, YYNGEE. The CDR3 loop spans 15 amino acids. CDR3 protein: CASSVVAGATDTQYF. Written as DNA, the CDR3 is TGTGCCAGCAGCGTAGTAGCGGGAGCCACAGATACGCAGTATTTT. The full variable domain, completed using reference TRBV9 and TRBJ2-3, is DSGVTQTPKHLITATGQRVTLRCSPRSGDLSVYWYQQSLDQGLQFLIQYYNGEERAKGNILERFSAQQFPDLHSELNLSSLELGDSALYFCASSVVAGATDTQYFGPGTRLTVL.

This clone is labeled medium-sized. CDR3 loop: CASSMTPDGFNGYTF. CDR3 bases: TGTGCCAGCAGCATGACCCCCGATGGCTTCAATGGCTACACCTTC. The chain is built from TRBV11-3 and TRBJ1-2; D is unclear. This CDR3 spans 15 amino acids. The V end was cut by 5 bases, the J end by 6 bases, with 19 bases between. From germline, CDR1 is SGHNT and CDR2 YENEEA.

CDR3 amino acids: CATSPYGQGDKETQYF. Here the CDR3 DNA reads TGTGCCACCAGCCCTTATGGACAGGGGGACAAAGAGACCCAGTACTTC. The chain is built from TRBV15 and TRBJ2-5; TRBD1 matches 10 bases. The CDR3 is 16 amino acids. Germline values: CDR1 LNHNV, CDR2 YYDKDF (reference sequence). The J segment lost 3 bases and the V segment lost 5 bases, leaving 9 bases of the junction unmatched.

The CDR3 DNA is TGTGCCAGTAGTTCCCGGACTAGCGGGAGGCTCATGAGCTCCTACAATGAGCAGTTCTTC. Amino acid sequence: CASSSRTSGRLMSSYNEQFF. The chain links TRBV19 to TRBJ2-1, with 14 bases aligning to TRBD2. The CDR3 is 20 residues long. V shed 5 bases, J shed 0 bases, and the junction held 12 bases outside the gene matches. The germline V gene has CDR1 LNHDA and CDR2 SQIVND (reference sequence).

This clone is labeled as medium-sized. CDR3 region: CASSVAAGTGASEQYF. CDR3 sequence (DNA): TGTGCCAGCAGCGTAGCCGCCGGGACAGGGGCGTCCGAGCAGTACTTC. The rearrangement uses TRBV9 and TRBJ2-7; 10 bases agree with TRBD1. Trimming removed 0 bases from V and 6 bases from J; junction bases left unmatched: 9. Germline V gene sequence: CDR1 SGDLS, CDR2 YYNGEE. The CDR3 length is 16 residues. Full variable domain (missing parts from reference TRBV9 and TRBJ2-7): DSGVTQTPKHLITATGQRVTLRCSPRSGDLSVYWYQQSLDQGLQFLIQYYNGEERAKGNILERFSAQQFPDLHSELNLSSLELGDSALYFCASSVAAGTGASEQYFGPGTRLTVT.

In its sample, this clone is large (0.1 to 1%). The gene calls are TRBV19 and TRBJ1-1, with D unresolved. The germline V gene has CDR1 LNHDA and CDR2 SQIVND (reference sequence). V was cut by 3 bases and J by 1 base, with 3 bases left in between. This CDR3 spans 12 amino acids. CDR3 sequence: CASSMRNTEAFF. CDR3 in DNA: TGTGCCAGTAGTATGAGGAACACTGAAGCTTTCTTT.

CDR3 bases: TGTGCCAGCAGTTACTCTGACATTCCTGGAAACACCATATATTTT. Translation gives CASSYSDIPGNTIYF. The genes are TRBV6-8 and TRBJ1-3, with D uncertain. The V gene's germline CDR1 is MNHGY and CDR2 SAAAGT. V was clipped by 0 bases and J by 2 bases, with 8 bases between them. The CDR3 spans 15 residues.

The chain joins TRBV29-1 to TRBJ2-1, with 13 positions matching TRBD2. The germline gives CDR1 SQVTM, CDR2 ANQGSEA. Losses at the gene ends were 5 bases for V and 4 bases for J; bases not matched to a gene: 5. The CDR3 extends over 15 amino acids. In nucleotides, the CDR3 is TGCAGCGTTCGAGGGACTAGCGGGACTTACAATGAGCAGTTCTTC. Protein product: CSVRGTSGTYNEQFF.

This sequence joins TRBV19 and TRBJ1-5, with D possibly matching TRBD1 (5 bases). From germline, CDR1 is LNHDA and CDR2 SQIVND (reference sequence). This CDR3 contains 12 residues. Trimming cost V 3 bases and J 5 bases, with 5 bases left between them. The CDR3 sequence is CASSMGDQPQHF. The CDR3 DNA reads TGTGCCAGTAGTATGGGGGATCAGCCCCAGCATTTT.

This clone has only a few counts. The gene calls are TRBV6-8 and TRBJ1-3; TRBD1 matches at 9 bases. From germline, CDR1 is MNHGY and CDR2 SAAAGT. The CDR3 is 14 amino acids. Trimming at V came to 8 bases and at J to 4 bases, leaving 6 bases not matched to a gene. The CDR3 is CASLNRGPGNTIYF. The CDR3 DNA reads as TGTGCCAGCCTCAACAGGGGGCCAGGAAACACCATATATTTT.

The gene calls are TRBV18 and TRBJ2-1; 12 bases align to TRBD2. V lost 3 bases and J lost 7; bases outside the gene matches: 4. The CDR3 extends over 15 amino acids. CDR1 and CDR2 (germline): KGHSH, LQKENI. CDR3 DNA sequence: TGTGCCAGCTCACCTGGGCTAGCGGGAGGGAATGAGCAGTTCTTC. This translates into CASSPGLAGGNEQFF.

The chain has TRBV19 and TRBJ1-4, with D unclear. V was clipped by 0 bases and J by 12 bases, with 11 bases between them. Per the germline V gene, CDR1 is LNHDA and CDR2 is SQIVND (reference sequence). CDR3 size: 13 residues. CDR3 DNA sequence: TGTGCCAGTAGTATAGAGACGGAAAGGGAACTGTTTTTT. It encodes CASSIETERELFF.

V and J are TRBV28 and TRBJ2-6; TRBD1 matches at 9 bases. The germline V gene encodes CDR1 MDHEN and CDR2 SYDVKM. V lost 1 base and J lost 0; bases outside the gene matches: 10. The CDR3 covers 20 residues. The CDR3 region has the DNA TGTGCCAGCAGTTTATCATTGGGACAGGGATTTACCTCTGGGGCCAACGTCCTGACTTTC. It encodes CASSLSLGQGFTSGANVLTF.

This sequence joins TRBV18 and TRBJ1-5; D is undetermined. The CDR3 covers 15 residues. The germline CDR1 and CDR2 sequences are KGHSH and LQKENI. Trimming took 2 bases from V and 11 from J, leaving 19 bases between them. CDR3 protein: CASSPETADNLSQHF. CDR3 DNA sequence: TGTGCCAGCTCACCAGAAACCGCTGATAATCTGTCCCAGCATTTT.

The DNA of the CDR3 is TGTGCCAGCAGCTCCCGACCTAGCGGGGACACAGATACGCAGTATTTT. Protein product: CASSSRPSGDTDTQYF. The chain has TRBV9 and TRBJ2-3, with 9 bases identical to TRBD2. V was clipped by 4 bases and J by 2 bases; unmatched bases: 8. The CDR3 contains 16 residues. The germline CDR1 and CDR2 sequences are SGDLS and YYNGEE.

The chain employs TRBV6-8 and TRBJ1-1; 7 nucleotides line up with TRBD1. Trimming at V came to 5 bases and at J to 1 base, leaving 13 bases not matched to a gene. The length of the CDR3 is 17 residues. CDR1 MNHGY and CDR2 SAAAGT come from the germline V gene. The CDR3 DNA is TGTGCCAGCAGTGATGCCGACAGGGCTCAAAGGAACACTGAAGCTTTCTTT. It yields the protein CASSDADRAQRNTEAFF.

This clone turned up a few times. J is TRBJ2-4 and V is TRBV9; D may be TRBD1 or TRBD2 (5 bases each). The ends were cut back, 6 bases at V and 7 bases at J, with 20 bases in the middle. Per germline, CDR1 SGDLS and CDR2 YYNGEE. The CDR3 spans 15 residues. The DNA for the CDR3 is TGTGCCAGCACCCGGGACGAAGGGCGACCGAACATTCAGTACTTC. Protein sequence: CASTRDEGRPNIQYF.

On this clone: At one end the junction does not follow the germline gene, possibly because of a read error. The gene calls are TRBV28 and TRBJ2-7; 7 bases are shared with TRBD1. The CDR3 totals 15 residues. In germline, CDR1 is MDHEN, CDR2 SYDVKM. The CDR3 here is CASRFPRGTTYEQYF. Here the CDR3 DNA reads TGTGCCAGCCGTTTCCCCAGGGGGACGACCTACGAGCAGTACTTC.

By frequency in the sample, this clone is medium-sized. This rearrangement joins TRBV7-2 to TRBJ1-1; possible D gene TRBD1, 5 bases. CDR1 and CDR2 (germline): SGHTA, FQGNSA. Trimming took 5 bases from V and 2 from J, leaving 9 bases between them. The CDR3 covers 13 residues. The CDR3 DNA follows: TGTGCCAGCAGCGCAGACAGTAACACTGAAGCTTTCTTT. The encoded protein is CASSADSNTEAFF.